This T cell receptor beta chain stems from a study of control samples from healthy donors and cancer patients. Trimming took 1 base from V and 4 from J, leaving 9 bases between them. Per germline, CDR1 KGHDR and CDR2 SFDVKD. The CDR3 contains 14 residues. Data came from immunoSEQ multiplex PCR; TCRdb stores just in-frame clones and leaves some out. The table records about 200,000 clones, about 89% of them present only once. Sequences were obtained from blood. V is TRBV24-1 and J is TRBJ1-2, with D possibly matching TRBD1 (5 bases). The TCR sequence derives from a man aged 25-40 years in good health. The CDR3 coding sequence is TGTGCCACCAGTGATTTTGGACACAGCTATGGCTACACCTTC. It encodes CATSDFGHSYGYTF.